This T cell receptor (beta chain) was sequenced for a study of T cell responses to AZD1222 COVID-19 vaccine. At the level of the study: Recipients boosted at about 4 weeks or about 12 weeks are pooled.

Germline lookup yields CDR1 SGHTA and CDR2 FQGNSA. The CDR3 loop spans 15 amino acids. The V gene lost 2 bases and the J gene lost 1 base, with 8 bases spanning the gap. On this clone: Its specificity is unknown.

Study-level results: Donors were mostly white British, more females; clonal diversity possibly underestimated. The study found vaccine-associated CD4 TCRs spanning spike, dominant at 160-218 and 743-854. Regions left unmutated in variants are reportedly the target of nearly half of spike-specific TCRs.

Sequencing used immunoSEQ multiplex PCR; TCRdb keeps in-frame clones, though not all of them. The sample holds roughly 130,000 clones, about nine tenths seen once. The sequencing here drew on peripheral blood, taken on day 0 of AZD1222 vaccination. The TCR was taken from an adult in good health. This rearrangement joins TRBV7-2 to TRBJ2-2, with a tentative D call TRBD2 (6 bases). The CDR3 loop is CASSLLAENTGELFF. CDR3 DNA: TGTGCCAGCAGCTTATTAGCGGAGAACACCGGGGAGCTGTTTTTT.